This is a list of T cell receptor beta chains from one sample in a study of blood T cell repertoires in COVID-19. Generated by immunoSEQ multiplex PCR, the TCRdb table keeps only in-frame clones and is missing some. Among roughly 180,000 clones listed, approximately 86% were seen once. The sequenced material came from peripheral blood. Source of these receptors: a man aged 60 to 69 who had recovered from COVID-19. Each CDR3 is given with its conserved first and last residue. D genes are given only for firm matches. Clone size appears in some rows only: once, few, many, or a class for an expanded clone.

d_gene	abundance	j_gene	v_gene	CDR3nt	CDR3aa
TRBD2	-	TRBJ2-3	TRBV11-1	TGTGCCAGCAGCTTAGTACTAGCGGGGGGAGATACGCAGTATTTT	CASSLVLAGGDTQYF
TRBD1	-	TRBJ1-5	TRBV2	TGTGCCAGCAGTGGGGCCGCCGGAGGACAGGTAAATCAGCCCCAGCATTTT	CASSGAAGGQVNQPQHF
-	few	TRBJ1-5	TRBV19	TGTGCCAGTAGTATGGAGTTCCAGGGGAGTCAGCCCCAGCATTTT	CASSMEFQGSQPQHF
-	few	TRBJ1-5	TRBV6-4	TGTGCCAGCAGTGACAGGAGGGTAGCCCTGTATGGCAATCAGCCCCAGCATTTT	CASSDRRVALYGNQPQHF
TRBD2	-	TRBJ2-1	TRBV5-1	TGCGCCAGCAGCCATGGACTAGCGGGGGGGGCCGGTGAGCAGTTCTTC	CASSHGLAGGAGEQFF
TRBD2	few	TRBJ2-7	TRBV4-2	TGTGCCAGCAGCCAGGCTAGCGGGGGTCCCCCGAACGAGCAGTACTTC	CASSQASGGPPNEQYF
-	once	TRBJ1-4	TRBV24-1	TGTGCCACCAGTGACTCCAGGGGTACCAATGATGCAACTAATGAAAAACTGTTTTTT	CATSDSRGTNDATNEKLFF
-	-	TRBJ1-2	TRBV19	TGTGCCAGTAGTATAACAGGATCCCAAAGTTCCTTTGGCTACACCTTC	CASSITGSQSSFGYTF
TRBD1	few	TRBJ1-5	TRBV15	TGTGCCACCAGCAGGGGACAGGGGCATTATAGCAATCAGCCCCAGCATTTT	CATSRGQGHYSNQPQHF
TRBD1	-	TRBJ1-2	TRBV29-1	TGCAGCGGGGGGACAGGTGACTATGGCTACACCTTC	CSGGTGDYGYTF
-	-	TRBJ2-3	TRBV4-1	TGCGCCAGCAGCCAACCCCCGGGCGGGACGGACCTCACAGATACGCAGTATTTT	CASSQPPGGTDLTDTQYF
TRBD1	-	TRBJ1-5	TRBV5-4	TGTGCCAGCAGCTTGCCTATAATCCAGGGGGCTTATAGCAATCAGCCCCAGCATTTT	CASSLPIIQGAYSNQPQHF
-	-	TRBJ2-7	TRBV6-6	TGTGCCAGCAGTTACTCAGAGACAGGAAGCTCCTACGAGCAGTACTTC	CASSYSETGSSYEQYF
TRBD1	few	TRBJ1-1	TRBV7-9	TGTGCCAGCAGCTGGGACAGACACACTGAAGCTTTCTTT	CASSWDRHTEAFF
-	-	TRBJ1-1	TRBV30	TGTGCCTGGAGGGGAGACAACACTGAAGCTTTCTTT	CAWRGDNTEAFF
-	-	TRBJ1-1	TRBV19	TGTGCCAGTATCAGATCGCAGGGGAATGAAGCTTTCTTT	CASIRSQGNEAFF
-	once	TRBJ1-5	TRBV6-6	TGTGCCAGCAGGGTTTGGCGGGAAAGCAATCAGCCCCAGCATTTT	CASRVWRESNQPQHF
TRBD1	-	TRBJ2-2	TRBV4-1	TGCGCCAGCAGCCCCGACAGGGGGCGGGCGGCCGGGGAGCTGTTTTTT	CASSPDRGRAAGELFF
-	once	TRBJ1-4	TRBV19	TGTGCCAGTAGTATCAGCAGGGGTCGTGAAAAACTGTTTTTT	CASSISRGREKLFF
TRBD1	-	TRBJ1-3	TRBV7-9	TGTGCCAGCAGCTTAGCCCGGGACAGTTTTCCCTCTGGAAACACCATATATTTT	CASSLARDSFPSGNTIYF
-	few	TRBJ1-2	TRBV7-9	TGTGCCAGCAGCCGGAGCGGACAGTCGAACTATGGCTACACCTTC	CASSRSGQSNYGYTF
-	-	TRBJ2-3	TRBV10-1	TGCGCCAGACCTCGAAAAGCGGCAGATACGCAGTATTTT	CARPRKAADTQYF
-	-	TRBJ1-2	TRBV24-1	TGTGCCACCAGTGCAGGGGACTATGGCTACACCTTC	CATSAGDYGYTF
TRBD2	-	TRBJ2-3	TRBV7-7	TGTGCTAGCAGCTTAATTCCTAGCGGGGGGCCAGATACGCAGTATTTT	CASSLIPSGGPDTQYF
-	-	TRBJ2-2	TRBV7-3	TGTGCCAGCAGCTTTGCGCCGGGGGCCGGGGAGCTGTTTTTT	CASSFAPGAGELFF
TRBD1	once	TRBJ1-2	TRBV29-1	TGCAGCGTCCCGACAGGGGATGTGTCTGGCTACACCTTC	CSVPTGDVSGYTF
TRBD1	-	TRBJ1-2	TRBV6-6	TGTGCCAGCAGTTCCCTAACAGGGGGAGGCTACACCTTC	CASSSLTGGGYTF
TRBD1	-	TRBJ2-1	TRBV2	TGTGCCAGCAGTGAAGCTCCGGCAGGGGGCAATGAGCAGTTCTTC	CASSEAPAGGNEQFF
-	-	TRBJ2-2	TRBV3-1/TRBV3-2	TGTGCCAGCAGCCAACGGGGGAAGTGGGCCGGGGAGCTGTTTTTT	CASSQRGKWAGELFF
TRBD1	-	TRBJ1-4	TRBV5-6	TGTGCCAGCAGCCCGTGGGACAGCCCCACTAATGAAAAACTGTTTTTT	CASSPWDSPTNEKLFF
TRBD1	-	TRBJ1-6	TRBV19	TGTGCCAGTTCCGGGACAGGGAATTCACCCCTCCACTTT	CASSGTGNSPLHF
-	-	TRBJ2-5	TRBV6-5	TGTGCCAGCAGGTTTAGAAAGGGGAGGTATGAGACCCAGTACTTC	CASRFRKGRYETQYF
TRBD1	few	TRBJ2-7	TRBV5-4	TGTGCCAGCAGCTTGGGACAGGGGTTTGAATCCTACGAGCAGTACTTC	CASSLGQGFESYEQYF
TRBD1	-	TRBJ1-2	TRBV9	TGTGCCAGCAGCGCCTCGGGGGGACAGGGGCCATATGGCTACACCTTC	CASSASGGQGPYGYTF
-	-	TRBJ2-3	TRBV7-3	TGTGCCAGCAGCTCCGTGACAGGCACAGATACGCAGTATTTT	CASSSVTGTDTQYF
TRBD1	-	TRBJ2-5	TRBV28	TGTGCCAGCAGGAACCGGGACAGGGGGCCGGGAGAGACCCAGTACTTC	CASRNRDRGPGETQYF
-	-	TRBJ1-2	TRBV10-3	TGTGCCATCAGTGAACAGGACTATGGCTACACCTTC	CAISEQDYGYTF
-	-	TRBJ1-2	TRBV5-4	TGTGCCAGCAGCGAGGACAGCGGTTATGGCTACACCTTC	CASSEDSGYGYTF
TRBD1	-	TRBJ1-2	TRBV5-1	TGCGCCAGCAGCCCCACGGGACAGAACTATGGCTACACCTTC	CASSPTGQNYGYTF
-	-	TRBJ2-5	TRBV6-2/TRBV6-3	TGTGCCAGCAGTTACGGGGTCGGGGGTGCGACCCAGTACTTC	CASSYGVGGATQYF
TRBD1	-	TRBJ2-1	TRBV7-9	TGTGCCAGCAGCGGACCGGGACAGGGATCCTACAATGAGCAGTTCTTC	CASSGPGQGSYNEQFF
-	-	TRBJ1-5	TRBV6-2/TRBV6-3	TGTGCCAGCAGTAGGGCCGGGGGGGCCCAGCCCCAGCATTTT	CASSRAGGAQPQHF
-	-	TRBJ1-4	TRBV5-1	TGCGCCAGCAGCCTCGCGGGGGGAGCAACTAATGAAAAACTGTTTTTT	CASSLAGGATNEKLFF
-	-	TRBJ1-1	TRBV9	TGTGCCAGCAGCACTATCGGAGGGAACGGAGCTGAAGCTTTCTTT	CASSTIGGNGAEAFF
TRBD1	-	TRBJ2-7	TRBV6-2/TRBV6-3	TGTGCCAGCAGTTATGGACAGGGGGCGTACGAGCAGTACTTC	CASSYGQGAYEQYF